This TCR beta chain was sequenced for a study of early T cells in non-severe SARS-CoV-2 infection. Study background: Bulk RNA from unsorted whole blood was sequenced; chains were unpaired.

Germline V lookup: CDR1 LGHNT, CDR2 FRNRAP. The V gene end was trimmed by 7 bases and the J gene end by 3 bases; junction bases not matched to a gene: 7. The CDR3 spans 15 residues. In TCRdb, the 5' RACE reads were re-called with MiXCR into one record per CDR3 protein. The table includes tens of thousands of distinct CDR3 sequences, roughly 11% detected once. This clonotype was counted only a few times. The sequenced material came from whole blood. The receptor's source is an adult who was a healthcare worker with PCR-confirmed SARS-CoV-2 infection or an uninfected control (not recorded which). V is TRBV12-5 and J is TRBJ2-3, with 10 bases aligning to TRBD1. This CDR3 reads CASARDRGRTDTQYF. The DNA for the CDR3 is TGTGCTAGTGCCAGGGACAGGGGAAGAACAGATACGCAGTATTTT.